The 3 T cell receptor beta chains presented below share a single source sample, sequenced in a study of blood T cell repertoires in COVID-19. The protocol was immunoSEQ multiplex PCR, while the TCRdb copy is restricted to in-frame clones and leaves out a portion. The table records under 150,000 clones, roughly 78% of them present only once. Sequencing input: peripheral blood. Source of these receptors: a man aged 55-75 years with acute or convalescent COVID-19.

In this sample, this clone turned up a few times. V and J are TRBV25-1 and TRBJ1-2; 9 bases match TRBD1. There are 16 residues in the CDR3. With V trimmed by 4 bases and J by 5 bases, 11 bases remained unmatched. Germline CDR1 MGHDK, CDR2 SYGVNS. As DNA, the CDR3 is TGTGCCAGCAGTGGAACTGACAGGGGGGTAGAATATGGCTACACCTTC. Translation: CASSGTDRGVEYGYTF.

In its sample, this clone was seen once. DNA of the CDR3: TGTGCCAGCAGCCCCCGAGGGAGGTGGAGCGATGAGCAGTTCTTC. As protein: CASSPRGRWSDEQFF. This chain links TRBV9 with TRBJ2-1; D perhaps matches TRBD2 (6 bases). This CDR3 has 15 amino acids. Trimming removed 4 bases at V and 8 bases at J, with 19 bases between. Germline V CDR1 and CDR2: SGDLS, YYNGEE. The full variable domain, completed using reference TRBV9 and TRBJ2-1, is DSGVTQTPKHLITATGQRVTLRCSPRSGDLSVYWYQQSLDQGLQFLIQYYNGEERAKGNILERFSAQQFPDLHSELNLSSLELGDSALYFCASSPRGRWSDEQFFGPGTRLTVL.

CDR3 bases: TGTGCCAGCAGTTTATCCGCGGGGCAGCTAATCTATGGCTACACCTTC. Residues: CASSLSAGQLIYGYTF. V and J are TRBV27 and TRBJ1-2, with TRBD1 as a possible D gene (5 bases). Trimming cost V 0 bases and J 4 bases, with 15 bases left between them. The germline gives CDR1 MNHEY, CDR2 SMNVEV (reference sequence). The CDR3 consists of 16 residues.